This TCR beta chain originates from a study of glioma-infiltrating T cells (dated by TCRdb to 2016 to 2017). Some background on the complete study: TCR alpha- and beta-chain repertoires were sequenced from glioma tissue, non-neoplastic brain tissue and matched peripheral blood mononuclear cells. To measure divergence between tissue and blood T-cell populations, each tissue-infiltrating repertoire was compared with the peripheral blood repertoire of the same patient. Three low-grade glioma patients, fewer than 10 primary glioblastoma patients and three non-glioma patients contributing non-neoplastic brain tissue were included in the paired cohort. The study at large found these results: VJ-independent divergence between tissue and blood was below expectation in non-neoplastic patients but above expectation in all gliomas, especially low-grade gliomas. Small numbers underpinned the group comparisons: eight or nine glioblastoma patients, three low-grade glioma patients and three non-neoplastic patients. Tissue and blood shared very few CDR3 sequences, a result attributed to high CDR3 diversity and limited sampling.

TCR alpha and beta CDR3 regions were amplified with the iRepertoire nested amplicon-rescue multiplex PCR (arm-PCR) platform from RNA. For one-step reverse transcription and amplification, roughly 100-450 ng of tissue mRNA or PBMC total RNA was used as input. Following bead purification, Illumina adapters were added by a secondary multiplex PCR, and the libraries were gel-purified between 200 and 400 bp. Libraries carried internal 6-nucleotide barcodes used for demultiplexing. Sequencing of the libraries was done on an Illumina MiSeq using 2x220 or 2x250 nucleotide paired-end reads. The authors processed their data as follows. Paired reads were merged with FLASH 1.2.11 and aligned to the GRCh37 human genome with BWA-MEM before extracting TRA and TRB reads. For V and J assignment, an IMGT-derived reference of cassette sequences and CDR3 motifs that included pseudogenes was used. Reads were translated in three frames, and productive CDR3s were defined as those with a C...FGXG motif and no stop codons. A clonotype was defined as a unique combination of a V-J cassette pair and a CDR3 amino acid sequence. Filtering of reads was based on Hamming distance, with the threshold set by the sequence error rate of each sample in mapped regions. TCRdb's own reprocessing of the public reads used fastp at Q25 and MiXCR and kept productive beta chains. Entries are consolidated by CDR3 protein sequence, retaining the most common genes and DNA. It is TCRdb's table, rather than the study itself, that gives the V and J calls and clone size. Within this sample are 150,000 to 200,000 distinct CDR3 sequences, with over 25% of them counted one time only. In total, the top ten clones hold over 20% of the sample.

Notes on this clonotype: What antigen it recognizes has not been identified. One junction end disagrees with the germline gene, perhaps due to a read error.

CDR1 and CDR2, looked up from the germline V gene, are MNHEY and SVGEGT. The CDR3 contains 14 residues, cysteine and phenylalanine counted. Only the CDR3 DNA is retained, 42 bases long and in frame from the first base. This TCR was sampled from a human donor with low-grade glioma or glioblastoma, undergoing nonglioma brain surgery, or in good health (not recorded which). Sequenced sample: glioma tissue, nonneoplastic brain tissue, or PBMCs (not recorded which). This receptor chain uses TRBV6-2 or TRBV6-3 and TRBJ2-5; a weak D assignment points to TRBD2 (5 bases agree). The CDR3 is CSSRRPRFGETQYF. The DNA reads as follows: TGTTCCAGCAGGAGGCCCAGGTTCGGGGAGACCCAGTACTTC.